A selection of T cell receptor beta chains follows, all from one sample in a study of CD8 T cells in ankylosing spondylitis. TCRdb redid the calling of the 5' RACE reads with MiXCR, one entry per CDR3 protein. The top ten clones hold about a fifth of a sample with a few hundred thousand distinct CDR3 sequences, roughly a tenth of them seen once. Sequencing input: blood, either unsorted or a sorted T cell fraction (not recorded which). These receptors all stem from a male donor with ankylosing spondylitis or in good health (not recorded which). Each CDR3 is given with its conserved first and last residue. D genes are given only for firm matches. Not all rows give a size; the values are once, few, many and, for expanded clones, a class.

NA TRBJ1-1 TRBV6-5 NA TGTGCCAGCAGTTACTCGATCCTCTTTAAGGGGAACACTGAAGCTTTCTTT CASSYSILFKGNTEAFF
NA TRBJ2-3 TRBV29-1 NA TGCAGCGTTGAAGGGTCGCGCGGAAGCACAGATACGCAGTATTTT CSVEGSRGSTDTQYF
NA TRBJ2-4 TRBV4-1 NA TGCGCCAGCAGCCCCGCCGGGCGGCGCAAAAACATTCAGTACTTC CASSPAGRRKNIQYF
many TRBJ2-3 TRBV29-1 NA TGCAGCGTGGTTTACCTCACAGATACGCAGTATTTT CSVVYLTDTQYF
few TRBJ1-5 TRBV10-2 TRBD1 TGCGCCAGCAGCGAGGGGGCGGGTCAGCCCCAGCATTTT CASSEGAGQPQHF
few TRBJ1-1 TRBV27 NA TGTGCCAGCAGATTGTCGATGTCAGGAAAGTCTGAAGCTTTCTTT CASRLSMSGKSEAFF
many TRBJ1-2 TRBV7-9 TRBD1 TGTGCCGGCAGCTTAGTCGAGGGGGCTGGAGGCTACACCTTC CAGSLVEGAGGYTF
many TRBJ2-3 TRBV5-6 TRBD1 TGTGCCAGCAGTCCGGGGACAGGGAGCACAGATACGCAGTATTTT CASSPGTGSTDTQYF
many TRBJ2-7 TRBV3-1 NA TGTGCCAGCAGCCTAGGACCGGGAGCGGTCTACGAGCAGTACTTC CASSLGPGAVYEQYF
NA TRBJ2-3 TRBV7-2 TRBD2 TGTGCCAGCAGCTTAACCCTAGCGGGGGGGCAAACAGATACGCAGTATTTT CASSLTLAGGQTDTQYF
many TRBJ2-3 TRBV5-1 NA TGCGCCAGCAGCTTGGCCGGACGCTACAGCACAGATACGCAGTATTTT CASSLAGRYSTDTQYF
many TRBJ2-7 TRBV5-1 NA TGCGCCAGCAGCTTGGCAGGGATCGGATACGAGCAGTACTTC CASSLAGIGYEQYF
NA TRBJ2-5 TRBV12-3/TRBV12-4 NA TGTGCCAGCAGTTTGGAGTGGATACTCCAAGAGACCCAGTACTTC CASSLEWILQETQYF
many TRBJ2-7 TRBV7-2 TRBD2 TGTGCCAGCAGCGTTAGCGGGGGTTCCTCCTACGAGCAGTACTTC CASSVSGGSSYEQYF
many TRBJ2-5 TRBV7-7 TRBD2 TGTGCTAGCAGCTGGACTAGCGGCTTCCAAGAGACCCAGTACTTC CASSWTSGFQETQYF
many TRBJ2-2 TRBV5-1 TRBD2 TGCGCCAGCACCTTGACACTAGCGGGAAAGAACACCGGGGAGCTGTTTTTT CASTLTLAGKNTGELFF
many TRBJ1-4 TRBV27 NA TGTGCCAGCAGTTTAGTGGGGGGCTACAATGAAAAACTGTTTTTT CASSLVGGYNEKLFF
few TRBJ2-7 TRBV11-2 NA TGTGCCAGCAGCTTAGGGTCACAGATCAACGAGCAGTACTTC CASSLGSQINEQYF
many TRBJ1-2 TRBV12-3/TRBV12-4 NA TGTGCCAGCAGTTTAGAGGCAGGGACCTTCTATGGCTACACCTTC CASSLEAGTFYGYTF
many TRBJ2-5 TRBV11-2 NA TGTGCCAGCAGCTTAGTCTCCCAGGGACCACAAGAGACCCAGTACTTC CASSLVSQGPQETQYF
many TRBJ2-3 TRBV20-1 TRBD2 TGCAGTGCTGCCGGGACTAGCGGGGAAACAGATACGCAGTATTTT CSAAGTSGETDTQYF
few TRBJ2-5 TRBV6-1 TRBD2 TGTGCCAGCAGCTTTGGACTAGCCGGGGGCAGAGAGACCCAGTACTTC CASSFGLAGGRETQYF
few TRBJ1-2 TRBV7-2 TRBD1 TGTGCCAGCAGCTACCAGGGACAGTCATATGGCTACACCTTC CASSYQGQSYGYTF
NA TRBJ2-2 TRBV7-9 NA TGTGCCAGCAGCTTAGAATCCGGGAACACCGGGGAGCTGTTTTTT CASSLESGNTGELFF
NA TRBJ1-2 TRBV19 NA TGTGCCAGTAGTCCCCCCGCAGGGCTTAACTATGGCTACACCTTC CASSPPAGLNYGYTF
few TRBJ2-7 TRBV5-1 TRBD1 TGCGCCAGCAGCTTGGAACAGGGGGGCTACGAGCAGTACTTC CASSLEQGGYEQYF
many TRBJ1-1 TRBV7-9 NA TGTGCCAGCAGATCGATGAACACTGAAGCTTTCTTT CASRSMNTEAFF
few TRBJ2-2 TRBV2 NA TGTGCCAGCAGTGAGGACACCGGGGAGCTGTTTTTT CASSEDTGELFF
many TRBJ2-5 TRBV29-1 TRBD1 TGCAGCGTTGGGCCGGGACAGGAGACCCAGTACTTC CSVGPGQETQYF
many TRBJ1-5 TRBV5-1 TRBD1 TGCGCCAGCAGTCCTCGGGACAGGGGGCAAGATCAGCCCCAGCATTTT CASSPRDRGQDQPQHF
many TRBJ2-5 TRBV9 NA TGTGCCAGCAGCCTAAAAGGGACCCAAGAGACCCAGTACTTC CASSLKGTQETQYF
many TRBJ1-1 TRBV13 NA TGTGCCAGCAGCTTAGGCTTCACTGAAGCTTTCTTT CASSLGFTEAFF
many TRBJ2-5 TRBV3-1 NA TGTGCCAGCAGCCAAGATCTAGTGGAGACCCAGTACTTC CASSQDLVETQYF
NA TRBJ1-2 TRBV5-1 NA TGCGCCAGCACCGTTGACACTAACTATGGCTACACCTTC CASTVDTNYGYTF
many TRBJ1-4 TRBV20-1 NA TGCAGTGCGAGCACAGGGTACCAAGAAAAACTGTTTTTT CSASTGYQEKLFF
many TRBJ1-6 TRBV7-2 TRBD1 TGTGCCAGCAGACACCGGGACAGTAATTCACCCCTCCACTTT CASRHRDSNSPLHF
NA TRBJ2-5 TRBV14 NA TGTGCCAGCAGCGCCGGGGCACGGACTAAACAAGAGACCCAGTACTTC CASSAGARTKQETQYF
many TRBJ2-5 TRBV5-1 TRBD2 TGCGCCAGCAGCAATCCAGGGAGGGATCAAGAGACCCAGTACTTC CASSNPGRDQETQYF
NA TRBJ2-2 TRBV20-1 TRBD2 TGCAGTGCTAGAGCCTCGGGACTAGCGGGGGGGCTAACCGGGGAGCTGTTTTTT CSARASGLAGGLTGELFF
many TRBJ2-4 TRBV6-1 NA TGTGCCAGCAGTCCCGTCGGGGCCCCTCCCCCCGAAAACATTCAGTACTTC CASSPVGAPPPENIQYF
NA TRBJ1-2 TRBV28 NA TGTGCCAGCAGTTTAATTGGCAGGGCAGGGCCAAACTATGGCTACACCTTC CASSLIGRAGPNYGYTF
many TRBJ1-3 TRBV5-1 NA TGCGCCAGCAGCGTTGGATCTGCTTCTGGAAACACCATATATTTT CASSVGSASGNTIYF
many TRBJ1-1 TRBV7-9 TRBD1 TGTGCCAGCAGCTTGGGACAGGGAGTGGACACTGAAGCTTTCTTT CASSLGQGVDTEAFF
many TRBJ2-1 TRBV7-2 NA TGTGCCAGCAGCCGGAGCGCTTACAATGAGCAGTTCTTC CASSRSAYNEQFF
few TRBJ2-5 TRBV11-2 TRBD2 TGTGCCAGCAGCTTAGTGGCAGCGGGGGGTCTAGAGACCCAGTACTTC CASSLVAAGGLETQYF
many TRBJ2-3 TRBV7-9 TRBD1 TGTGCCAGCAGCTCGCGACAGGGTCCGCAGTATTTT CASSSRQGPQYF
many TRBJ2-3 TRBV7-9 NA TGTGCCAGCAGCTTCGAGTCTGGCACAGATACGCAGTATTTT CASSFESGTDTQYF
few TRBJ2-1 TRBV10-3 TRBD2 TGTGCCAGCAGCGGTCGACTAGCGGGGGGGCCCGGCGACAATGAGCAGTTCTTC CASSGRLAGGPGDNEQFF
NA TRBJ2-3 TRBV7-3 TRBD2 TGTGCCAGCAGCTCGAAGAGCGGGGGAGGGGCAGATACGCAGTATTTT CASSSKSGGGADTQYF
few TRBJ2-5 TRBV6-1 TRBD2 TGTGCCAGCAGTGAAGCGCTGACTAGCGGGGTCCCGGGATTC CASSEALTSGVPGF
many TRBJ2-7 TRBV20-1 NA TGCAGTGCTAGAGATCTGGGGTCCTCCTACGAGCAGTACTTC CSARDLGSSYEQYF
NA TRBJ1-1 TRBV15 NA TGTGCCACCAGCAGAATCCCCCGAGACACTGAAGCTTTCTTT CATSRIPRDTEAFF
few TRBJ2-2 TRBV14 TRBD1 TGTGCCAGCAGCCAAGTACAGGGGGCGATCACCGGGGAGCTGTTTTTT CASSQVQGAITGELFF
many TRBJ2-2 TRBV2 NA TGTGCCGGGATACATGGGACCGGGGAGCTGTTTTTT CAGIHGTGELFF
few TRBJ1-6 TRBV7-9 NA TGTGCCATTGCCAGGGAAAATTCACCCCTCCACTTT CAIARENSPLHF
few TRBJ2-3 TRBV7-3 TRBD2 TGTGCCAGCAGCTCCAATAGCGGGGGGCTCACAGATACGCAGTATTTT CASSSNSGGLTDTQYF
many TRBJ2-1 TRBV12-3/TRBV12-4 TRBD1 TGTGCCAGCAGTTTAGGGACAGGGAACTACAATGAGCAGTTCTTC CASSLGTGNYNEQFF